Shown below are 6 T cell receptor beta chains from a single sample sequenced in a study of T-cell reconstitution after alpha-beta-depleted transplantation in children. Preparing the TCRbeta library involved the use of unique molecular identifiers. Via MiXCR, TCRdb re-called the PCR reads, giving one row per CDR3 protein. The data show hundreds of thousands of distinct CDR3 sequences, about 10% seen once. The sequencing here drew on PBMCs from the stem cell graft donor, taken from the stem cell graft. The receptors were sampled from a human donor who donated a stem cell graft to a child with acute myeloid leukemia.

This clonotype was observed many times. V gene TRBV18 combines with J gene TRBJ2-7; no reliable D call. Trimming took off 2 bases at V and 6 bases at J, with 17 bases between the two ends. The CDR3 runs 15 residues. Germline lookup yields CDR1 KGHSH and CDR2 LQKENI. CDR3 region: CASSPVAGPGGEQYF. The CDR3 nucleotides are TGTGCCAGCTCACCAGTGGCCGGGCCAGGCGGCGAGCAGTACTTC. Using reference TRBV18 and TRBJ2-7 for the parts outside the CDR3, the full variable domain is NAGVMQNPRHLVRRRGQEARLRCSPMKGHSHVYWYRQLPEEGLKFMVYLQKENIIDESGMPKERFSAEFPKEGPSILRIQQVVRGDSAAYFCASSPVAGPGGEQYFGPGTRLTVT.

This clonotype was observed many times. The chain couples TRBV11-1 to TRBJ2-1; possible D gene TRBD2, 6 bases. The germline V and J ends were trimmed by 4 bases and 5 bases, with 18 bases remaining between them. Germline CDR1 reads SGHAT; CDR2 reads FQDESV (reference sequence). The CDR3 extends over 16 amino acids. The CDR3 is CASSWFGGAGDNEQFF. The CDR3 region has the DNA TGTGCCAGCAGCTGGTTTGGCGGGGCAGGTGACAATGAGCAGTTCTTC. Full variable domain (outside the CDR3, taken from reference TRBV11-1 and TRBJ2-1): EAEVAQSPRYKITEKSQAVAFWCDPISGHATLYWYRQILGQGPELLVQFQDESVVDDSQLPKDRFSAERLKGVDSTLKIQPAELGDSAMYLCASSWFGGAGDNEQFFGPGTRLTVL.

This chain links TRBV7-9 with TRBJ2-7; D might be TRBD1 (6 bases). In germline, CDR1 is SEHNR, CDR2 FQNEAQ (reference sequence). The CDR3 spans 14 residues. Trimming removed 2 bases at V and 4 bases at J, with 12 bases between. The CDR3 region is CASSLTGTPYEQYF. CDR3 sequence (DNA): TGTGCCAGCAGCTTAACCGGGACACCGTACGAGCAGTACTTC.

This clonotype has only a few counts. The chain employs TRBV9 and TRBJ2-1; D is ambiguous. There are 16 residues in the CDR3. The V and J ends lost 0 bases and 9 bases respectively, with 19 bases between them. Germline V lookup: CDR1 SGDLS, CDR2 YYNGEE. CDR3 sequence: CASSVVAVGNYAEQFF. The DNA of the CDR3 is TGTGCCAGCAGCGTAGTGGCGGTAGGGAATTACGCTGAGCAGTTCTTC.

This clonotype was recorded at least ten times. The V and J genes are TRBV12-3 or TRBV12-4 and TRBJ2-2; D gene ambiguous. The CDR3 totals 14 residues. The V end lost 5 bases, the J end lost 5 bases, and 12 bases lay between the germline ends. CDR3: CASSRIGVTGELFF. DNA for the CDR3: TGTGCCAGCAGTCGGATTGGGGTTACCGGGGAGCTGTTTTTT.

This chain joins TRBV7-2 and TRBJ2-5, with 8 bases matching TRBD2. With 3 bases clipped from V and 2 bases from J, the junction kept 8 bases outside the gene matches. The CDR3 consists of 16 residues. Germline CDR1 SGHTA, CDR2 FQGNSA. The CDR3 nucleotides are TGTGCCAGCAGCTTCCCCCTAGAGCGGGGGCAAGAGACCCAGTACTTC. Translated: CASSFPLERGQETQYF.